This passage covers 27 T cell receptor beta chains from one sample sequenced in a study of blood T cell repertoires in COVID-19. Sequenced by immunoSEQ multiplex PCR; TCRdb stores in-frame clones only, minus some. The repertoire holds over 150,000 clones, with 80% to 90% as singletons. The sequenced sample was peripheral blood. The source of these receptors is a woman in her 70s who had recovered from COVID-19.

The CDR3 reads CASRTGGGNTIYF. The CDR3 bases are TGTGCCAGCCGGACAGGGGGAGGAAACACCATATATTTT. The chain has TRBV6-6 and TRBJ1-3; 10 bases are a match to TRBD1. Looked up from germline, CDR1 is MNHNY and CDR2 is SVGAGI (reference sequence). V lost 8 bases and J lost 4; bases outside the gene matches: 2. The CDR3 sequence is 13 residues long.

This clone was detected a few times. This sequence joins TRBV4-1 and TRBJ1-4; D is uncertain. The germline V and J ends were trimmed by 4 bases and 10 bases, with 13 bases remaining between them. This CDR3 is 13 amino acids long. Germline CDR1 is MGHRA and CDR2 is YSYEKL. The CDR3 here is CASSPPYRGKLFF. The CDR3, as DNA: TGCGCCAGCAGCCCCCCGTATCGAGGAAAACTGTTTTTT.

The V gene is TRBV7-2, the J gene TRBJ2-3, with a weak D call TRBD2 (6 bases). Trimming took off 5 bases at V and 4 bases at J, with 13 bases between the two ends. This CDR3 has 14 residues. The V gene's germline CDR1 is SGHTA and CDR2 FQGNSA. CDR3 sequence reads: CASSPTTSPDTQYF. In nucleotides, the CDR3 is TGTGCCAGCAGCCCCACGACTAGTCCAGATACGCAGTATTTT.

The chain recombines TRBV10-3 with TRBJ2-3; 10 bases align to TRBD1. The germline gives CDR1 ENHRY, CDR2 SYGVKD. V was pared by 2 bases and J by 5 bases, with 4 bases of the junction left unmatched. The CDR3 sequence is 15 residues long. CDR3 protein: CAISEPGQGGDTQYF. DNA for the CDR3: TGTGCCATCAGTGAGCCCGGACAGGGGGGAGATACGCAGTATTTT.

This clone was observed a single time. The CDR3 DNA reads TGTGCCAGCTCACCAGGGGAGGCAGGACCTAATCAGCCCCAGCATTTT. As protein: CASSPGEAGPNQPQHF. The V gene is TRBV18, the J gene TRBJ1-5; D is unresolved. Trimming removed 2 bases from V and 4 bases from J, with 15 bases in between. The germline V gene encodes CDR1 KGHSH and CDR2 LQKENI. This CDR3 has 16 residues.

V and J are TRBV6-6 and TRBJ1-3; 7 nucleotides align to TRBD1. The ends lost 6 bases at V and 0 bases at J; junction bases unmatched: 2. Per the germline V gene, CDR1 is MNHNY and CDR2 is SVGAGI (reference sequence). This CDR3 comprises 14 residues. The CDR3 here is CASSRDSSGNTIYF. The CDR3 DNA follows: TGTGCCAGCAGCCGGGACAGCTCTGGAAACACCATATATTTT.

V usage is TRBV28 and J usage is TRBJ2-2; 8 positions agree with TRBD1. The CDR3 spans 13 residues. The V gene's germline CDR1 is MDHEN and CDR2 SYDVKM. The J segment lost 10 bases and the V segment lost 3 bases, leaving 4 bases of the junction unmatched. CDR3 sequence (DNA): TGTGCCAGCAGTTTTGGGGACAGGCCGGAGCTGTTTTTT. Translating gives CASSFGDRPELFF.

V gene TRBV3-1 (or the pseudogene TRBV3-2) combines with J gene TRBJ1-4, with TRBD1 matching 8 bases. J was trimmed by 8 bases and V by 1 base; bases with no gene match: 3. The CDR3 is 14 amino acids. Per germline, CDR1 LGHDT and CDR2 YNNKEL (reference sequence). The CDR3 DNA reads as TGTGCCAGCAGCCAAGGGACAGGGATCGAAAAACTGTTTTTT. Its translation: CASSQGTGIEKLFF.

The chain employs TRBV4-2 and TRBJ2-3; 7 positions match TRBD2. The J segment lost 10 bases and the V segment lost 4 bases, leaving 8 bases of the junction unmatched. The CDR3 loop spans 13 amino acids. CDR1 LGHNA and CDR2 YNFKEQ come from the germline V gene. The CDR3 DNA is TGTGCCAGCAGCCCAGGACTAGTCGGAGCGCAGTATTTT. Its translation: CASSPGLVGAQYF.

This chain's CDR3 is CASSWGGTYNEQFF. The CDR3, as DNA: TGTGCCAGCAGCTGGGGGGGAACCTACAATGAGCAGTTCTTC. The chain recombines TRBV5-4 with TRBJ2-1; 7 bases match TRBD2. Trimming removed 3 bases from V and 2 bases from J; junction bases left unmatched: 2. This CDR3 has 14 residues. Germline CDR1 is SGHNT and CDR2 is YYREEE (reference sequence). Full variable domain (remainder filled in from reference TRBV5-4 and TRBJ2-1): ETGVTQSPTHLIKTRGQQVTLRCSSQSGHNTVSWYQQALGQGPQFIFQYYREEENGRGNFPPRFSGLQFPNYSSELNVNALELDDSALYLCASSWGGTYNEQFFGPGTRLTVL.

This clone was seen ten or more times. Its ends do not fully match the called genes, so a read error is possible. The CDR3 here is CASSSREGGLFF. CDR3 in DNA: TGTGCCAGCAGCTCCCGGGAAGGGGGGCTGTTTTTT. The genes are TRBV5-4 and TRBJ2-2; tentative D call: TRBD1 (6 bases). This CDR3 region has 12 residues. Germline V lookup: CDR1 SGHNT, CDR2 YYREEE (reference sequence).

The V and J genes are TRBV10-3 and TRBJ2-5; TRBD2 aligns across 10 bases. J was trimmed by 1 base and V by 10 bases; bases with no gene match: 12. Germline CDR1 ENHRY, CDR2 SYGVKD. This CDR3 comprises 16 residues. CDR3 loop: CATAPSAGGPQETQYF. As DNA, the CDR3 is TGTGCCACCGCACCCTCAGCGGGAGGGCCCCAAGAGACCCAGTACTTC.

This clone was seen just once. The chain uses TRBV5-1 and TRBJ1-2; TRBD1 aligns across 8 bases. Unmatched junction bases numbered 10, after V lost 4 bases and J lost 8 bases. The CDR3 has 14 amino acids. The germline CDR1 and CDR2 sequences are SGHRS and YFSETQ. The CDR3 sequence: CASSEGQGEGGYTF. CDR3 coding DNA: TGCGCCAGCAGCGAAGGACAGGGCGAGGGGGGCTACACCTTC.

The rearrangement uses TRBV18 and TRBJ2-7, with TRBD2 matching over 11 bases. The CDR3 has 16 residues. The germline gives CDR1 KGHSH, CDR2 LQKENI. V was pared by 3 bases and J by 2 bases, with 6 bases of the junction left unmatched. CDR3 loop: CASSPGASGGPYEQYF. The DNA for the CDR3 is TGTGCCAGCTCACCTGGGGCTAGCGGGGGGCCCTACGAGCAGTACTTC.

The V gene is TRBV6-5, the J gene TRBJ1-6; D ambiguous. The CDR3 contains 13 residues. The germline V and J ends were trimmed by 6 bases and 9 bases, with 12 bases remaining between them. The germline CDR1 and CDR2 sequences are MNHEY and SVGAGI. CDR3 in DNA: TGTGCCAGCAGATCGCGAACTTTTTCACCCCTCCACTTT. Its protein product is CASRSRTFSPLHF.

This clone has only a few counts. This sequence joins TRBV28 and TRBJ1-2, with 8 bases lining up with TRBD1. From germline, CDR1 is MDHEN and CDR2 SYDVKM. V shed 8 bases and J 4 bases; nucleotides not matched to a gene: 9. The CDR3 is 14 amino acids. The CDR3 DNA sequence: TGTGCCAGCTTGGGACGGACAGGGCCCTATGGCTACACCTTC. Its translation is CASLGRTGPYGYTF.

The gene calls are TRBV9 and TRBJ2-3; 7 nucleotides match TRBD2. The CDR3 loop spans 13 amino acids. CDR1 is SGDLS, CDR2 YYNGEE, per germline. V was pared by 7 bases and J by 4 bases, with 6 bases of the junction left unmatched. CDR3 in DNA: TGTGCCAGCGGGAGGGCCCTCCCAGATACGCAGTATTTT. It specifies CASGRALPDTQYF.

There are many counts of this clone. The CDR3: CASSFTGRTEAFF. CDR3 sequence (DNA): TGTGCCAGCAGCTTTACGGGGAGGACTGAAGCTTTCTTT. The chain links TRBV7-9 to TRBJ1-1; D is undetermined. Trimming removed 3 bases at V and 5 bases at J, with 10 bases between. The CDR3 length is 13 residues. The germline V gene encodes CDR1 SEHNR and CDR2 FQNEAQ (reference sequence). The entire variable domain, with the rest obtained from reference TRBV7-9 and TRBJ1-1, is as follows: DTGVSQNPRHKITKRGQNVTFRCDPISEHNRLYWYRQTLGQGPEFLTYFQNEAQLEKSRLLSDRFSAERPKGSFSTLEIQRTEQGDSAMYLCASSFTGRTEAFFGQGTRLTVV.

This clone has a single count. The V gene is TRBV3-1 (or the pseudogene TRBV3-2), the J gene TRBJ1-1; D ambiguous. CDR1 LGHDT and CDR2 YNNKEL come from the germline V gene (reference sequence). The length of the CDR3 is 14 residues. With 3 bases removed from V and 1 base from J, the gap between germline ends came to 9 bases. CDR3 DNA sequence: TGTGCCAGCAGCCACCCCGAGAGGAACACTGAAGCTTTCTTT. This sequence encodes CASSHPERNTEAFF.

The rearrangement joins TRBV6-5 to TRBJ1-6; the D is unclear. The CDR3 has 15 residues. V gave up 4 bases and J gave up 2 bases, with 9 bases separating them. Germline V gene data show CDR1 as MNHEY and CDR2 as SVGAGI. CDR3 protein: CASSWAFPYNSPLHF. The DNA of the CDR3 is TGTGCCAGCAGTTGGGCATTCCCCTATAATTCACCCCTCCACTTT.

A remark on this clone: At one boundary the junction diverges from the germline segment, which might be a read error. The gene calls are TRBV3-1 (or the pseudogene TRBV3-2) and TRBJ2-1; D may be TRBD2 (6 bases). Germline lookup yields CDR1 LGHDT and CDR2 YNNKEL (reference sequence). CDR3 length equals 15 residues. The CDR3 is CASSQGSASDFPGVF. Here the CDR3 DNA reads TGTGCCAGCAGCCAAGGGTCGGCTAGCGACTTCCCTGGGGTCTTC.

For the CDR3, the DNA is TGTGCCAGCAGCCCCCGGACTAGCGGGAGGGGCAATGAGCAGTTCTTC. Its translation is CASSPRTSGRGNEQFF. This sequence joins TRBV7-2 and TRBJ2-1, with 15 bases matching TRBD2. The CDR3 covers 16 residues. CDR1 and CDR2 from the germline V gene are SGHTA and FQGNSA. V was pared by 5 bases and J by 6 bases, with 5 bases of the junction left unmatched.

J is TRBJ2-2 and V is TRBV28; weak D call: TRBD2 (6 bases). Germline CDR1 reads MDHEN; CDR2 reads SYDVKM. This CDR3 is 12 amino acids long. V lost 4 bases and J 7 bases, leaving 7 bases between the germline ends. The CDR3 region is CASSSSVGELFF. In DNA, the CDR3 is TGTGCCAGCAGTTCTAGCGTCGGGGAGCTGTTTTTT.

In this sample, this clone turned up once. The chain carries TRBV15 and TRBJ2-5; possible D gene TRBD2, 5 bases. CDR1 and CDR2 from the germline V gene are LNHNV and YYDKDF (reference sequence). The CDR3 spans 15 residues. The V end lost 5 bases, the J end lost 0 bases, and 13 bases lay between the germline ends. The CDR3 here is CATSGPTTYQETQYF. The CDR3, as DNA: TGTGCCACCAGCGGACCGACTACGTACCAAGAGACCCAGTACTTC.

The rearrangement uses TRBV12-3 or TRBV12-4 and TRBJ1-1, with D tentatively TRBD1 (5 bases). V was clipped by 6 bases and J by 6 bases, with 8 bases between them. This CDR3 is 11 amino acids long. The CDR3 DNA reads as TGTGCCAGCAGCCAAGGGGCTGAAGCTTTCTTT. This encodes CASSQGAEAFF.

The chain couples TRBV4-1 to TRBJ2-3, with TRBD2 matching 11 bases. The CDR3 extends over 18 amino acids. The junction had 12 bases not matched to a gene; V was cut back by 2 bases and J by 5 bases. The V gene's germline CDR1 is MGHRA and CDR2 YSYEKL. The CDR3, as DNA: TGCGCCAGCAGCCAACGTTGGGGTAGCGGGAGGGCGGGAGATACGCAGTATTTT. Residues: CASSQRWGSGRAGDTQYF.

V and J are TRBV15 and TRBJ2-1; 7 nucleotides agree with TRBD2. V was pared by 8 bases and J by 3 bases, with 7 bases of the junction left unmatched. CDR1 and CDR2 (germline): LNHNV, YYDKDF (reference sequence). The CDR3 is 14 residues long. CDR3 loop: CATGGLAGYNEQFF. The CDR3 region has the DNA TGTGCCACCGGGGGGTTAGCGGGCTACAATGAGCAGTTCTTC.